The sequence of this TCR beta chain was determined in a study of OX40 agonist ivuxolimab in advanced cancers. The method was immunoSEQ multiplex PCR; TCRdb's version includes in-frame clones alone and lacks a portion of them. Of 65,000 to 85,000 clones detected, roughly 89% appear once; the ten largest clones hold around 0.19%. Germline V gives CDR1 MNHEY, CDR2 SVGAGI. The trim removed 6 bases at V and 5 bases at J, leaving 7 bases unmatched. The CDR3 has 15 residues. Patients who had autoimmune disease history or got systemic immunosuppression were left out. The clonotype was recovered from an adult with an advanced solid tumor such as melanoma, head and neck, liver or kidney cancer. V and J are TRBV6-5 and TRBJ1-5; 10 bases line up with TRBD1. The specimen comprised CD4+ or CD8+ T cells sorted from blood, sampled in a trial of the OX40 agonist ivuxolimab. The DNA for the CDR3 is TGTGCCAGCAGCGCCGACAGGGGGCCTGATCAGCCCCAGCATTTT. This codes for CASSADRGPDQPQHF.